Following are 17 T cell receptor beta chains from one sample sequenced in a study of T cells in Graves' hyperthyroidism and ophthalmopathy. RNA transcripts were the template for amplifying TCR beta CDR3 regions. Researchers ran a first-round RT-PCR on the TCR CDR3 using the HTBI primer set. MiXCR was run by TCRdb on the multiplex PCR reads, yielding one entry per CDR3 protein. This sample carries some 370,000 distinct CDR3 sequences, 11% to 15% of them seen once, and the ten largest clones take around 28%. Sequencing input: blood. These receptors all come from a man aged 45-65 years with Graves' ophthalmopathy.

The chain has TRBV12-3 or TRBV12-4 and TRBJ2-2; 9 bases agree with TRBD1. The CDR3 length is 18 residues. Trimming took 6 bases from V and 2 from J; bases not matched to a gene: 13. In DNA, the CDR3 is TGTGCCAGCAGGGGTATCCCGGGACAGGGATTTAACACCGGGGAGCTGTTTTTT. Translated, it gives CASRGIPGQGFNTGELFF.

This clonotype came up many times. This chain uses TRBV24-1 with TRBJ2-1, with D hard to call. The CDR3 loop spans 15 amino acids. Germline V CDR1 and CDR2: KGHDR, SFDVKD. Trimming cost V 1 base and J 3 bases, with 9 bases left between them. CDR3 in DNA: TGTGCCACCAGTGATTTATCCAGAAACTACAATGAGCAGTTCTTC. Translating it yields CATSDLSRNYNEQFF.

This clonotype occurred a few times. The chain couples TRBV29-1 to TRBJ2-2, with 10 nucleotides matching TRBD1. The CDR3 runs to 17 residues. In germline, CDR1 is SQVTM, CDR2 ANQGSEA. V dropped 1 base and J dropped 3; count of bases not matched to a gene: 8. In DNA, the CDR3 is TGCAGCGTTGAAGTAGGCGAGACAGGGGGCTACACCGGGGAGCTGTTTTTT. This encodes CSVEVGETGGYTGELFF.

This clonotype was recorded many times. The rearrangement links TRBV20-1 to TRBJ2-7; a weak D match, TRBD2 (6 bases). Trimming took 6 bases from V and 2 from J, leaving 23 bases between them. CDR3 size: 16 residues. Germline CDR1 reads DFQATT; CDR2 reads SNEGSKA (reference sequence). Written as DNA, the CDR3 is TGCAGTGCAAGAACTACCGGGACTCCCAATACCTACGAGCAGTACTTC. It codes for CSARTTGTPNTYEQYF.

This clonotype has only a few counts. The V call is TRBV2, the J call TRBJ2-5; 11 nucleotides line up with TRBD2. Germline-derived CDR1 and CDR2 are SNHLY and FYNNEI. V dropped 7 bases and J dropped 1; count of bases not matched to a gene: 8. CDR3 size: 16 residues. This CDR3 is CASTYPLAGVQETQYF. In nucleotides, the CDR3 is TGTGCCAGCACCTATCCACTAGCGGGAGTCCAAGAGACCCAGTACTTC.

This clonotype was found many times. The gene calls are TRBV3-1 and TRBJ2-7, with D uncertain. Germline loops: CDR1 LGHDT, CDR2 YNNKEL (reference sequence). Trimming left V 6 bases short and J 5 bases short, with 8 bases between. The CDR3 runs 11 residues. The CDR3 coding sequence is TGTGCCAGCAGACATGGGAACGAGCAGTACTTC. Protein product: CASRHGNEQYF.

This clonotype was recorded at least ten times. The rearrangement uses TRBV20-1 and TRBJ2-3, with 13 bases that match TRBD2. CDR1 DFQATT and CDR2 SNEGSKA come from the germline V gene (reference sequence). The junction had 13 bases not matched to a gene; V was cut back by 1 base and J by 3 bases. There are 19 residues in the CDR3. CDR3 DNA: TGCAGTGCTAGAGCCCACCGACAACTAGCGGGAGGGTGGACAGATACGCAGTATTTT. Protein product: CSARAHRQLAGGWTDTQYF.

This clonotype was counted ten times or more. The chain is built from TRBV6-1 and TRBJ1-2; a possible D gene is TRBD1 (5 bases). This CDR3 has 17 amino acids. CDR1 is MNHNS and CDR2 is SASEGT in the germline V gene. V was shortened by 1 base and J by 5 bases, with 20 bases between the two germline ends. CDR3 coding DNA: TGTGCCAGCAGTGAAGAGGGGCTTAGGGCGTGGAAGTATGGCTACACCTTC. This codes for CASSEEGLRAWKYGYTF.

This clonotype was observed a few times. The CDR3 bases are TGTGCCAGTAGTAGTGAGGGCCCCAAAGCTTTCTTT. Encoded protein: CASSSEGPKAFF. The gene calls are TRBV19 and TRBJ1-1; the D is unclear. CDR1 and CDR2 from the germline V gene are LNHDA and SQIVND (reference sequence). With 4 bases removed from V and 9 bases from J, the gap between germline ends came to 12 bases. CDR3 length: 12 amino acids.

This clonotype occurred many times. The chain links TRBV6-2 or TRBV6-3 to TRBJ2-2; 10 nucleotides agree with TRBD1. Losses at the gene ends were 6 bases for V and 6 bases for J; bases not matched to a gene: 7. The germline gives CDR1 MNHEY, CDR2 SVGEGT. This CDR3 spans 15 amino acids. CDR3 in amino acids: CASSSGGQGAGELFF. CDR3 in DNA: TGTGCCAGCAGCTCCGGCGGACAGGGGGCCGGGGAGCTGTTTTTT.

A remark on this clonotype: Being one base from a much bigger clone, this may be a read error. The rearrangement joins TRBV20-1 to TRBJ2-7; 7 bases map to TRBD2. The V gene's germline CDR1 is DFQATT and CDR2 SNEGSKA (reference sequence). This CDR3 is 12 amino acids long. CDR3 nucleotides: TGCAGTGGCGGGACTACCTCCTACAAGCAGTACTTC. Residues: CSGGTTSYKQYF.

This clonotype has a count of ten or more. V gene TRBV3-1 combines with J gene TRBJ2-1; D is possibly TRBD2 (7 bases). Trimming took 6 bases from V and 9 from J, leaving 21 bases between them. The germline gives CDR1 LGHDT, CDR2 YNNKEL (reference sequence). This CDR3 contains 15 residues. The CDR3 protein is CASRGRGALLAEQFF. CDR3 in DNA: TGTGCCAGCAGAGGACGGGGGGCGCTTCTGGCTGAGCAGTTCTTC.

This clonotype was observed many times. V and J are TRBV7-6 and TRBJ2-1; D perhaps matches TRBD2 (5 bases). Germline CDR1 and CDR2: SGHVS and FNYEAQ. V lost 4 bases, J lost 7 bases, and 11 bases lay in between. This CDR3 spans 13 amino acids. CDR3 residues: CASSSFTRNEQFF. In nucleotides, the CDR3 is TGTGCCAGCAGCTCATTTACTAGGAATGAGCAGTTCTTC.

The table lists this clonotype with many counts. The chain recombines TRBV6-1 with TRBJ2-7; D is ambiguous. The CDR3 totals 14 residues. V was pared by 5 bases and J by 1 base, with 12 bases between. From germline, CDR1 is MNHNS and CDR2 SASEGT. Here the CDR3 DNA reads TGTGCCAGCAGTTACGGTGCAGATTCCTACGAGCAGTACTTC. This codes for CASSYGADSYEQYF.

This clonotype occurred many times. V gene TRBV7-9 combines with J gene TRBJ1-5; 8 nucleotides agree with TRBD1. Trimming took 5 bases from V and 1 from J; bases not matched to a gene: 7. The CDR3 totals 16 residues. The germline V gene has CDR1 SEHNR and CDR2 FQNEAQ (reference sequence). This chain's CDR3 is CASSPRGQGSNQPQHF. As DNA, the CDR3 is TGTGCCAGCAGCCCCAGAGGACAGGGAAGCAATCAGCCCCAGCATTTT.

The chain couples TRBV6-2 or TRBV6-3 to TRBJ2-5, with D perhaps matching TRBD1 (5 bases). CDR1 is MNHEY, CDR2 SVGEGT, per germline. CDR3 length: 15 amino acids. The ends were cut back, 7 bases at V and 1 base at J, with 16 bases in the middle. CDR3 nucleotides: TGTGCCAGCATCAAGATCCAGGGCCCCCAAGAGACCCAGTACTTC. Translation: CASIKIQGPQETQYF.

The sample holds many counts of this clonotype. V usage is TRBV16 and J usage is TRBJ2-2; possibly TRBD1 for D (6 bases). The germline V and J ends were trimmed by 2 bases and 0 bases, with 10 bases remaining between them. CDR1 and CDR2 from the germline V gene are KGHSY and FQNENV. This CDR3 contains 16 residues. The CDR3 loop reads CASSQVGTSNTGELFF. CDR3 coding DNA: TGTGCCAGCAGCCAAGTAGGGACATCGAACACCGGGGAGCTGTTTTTT.